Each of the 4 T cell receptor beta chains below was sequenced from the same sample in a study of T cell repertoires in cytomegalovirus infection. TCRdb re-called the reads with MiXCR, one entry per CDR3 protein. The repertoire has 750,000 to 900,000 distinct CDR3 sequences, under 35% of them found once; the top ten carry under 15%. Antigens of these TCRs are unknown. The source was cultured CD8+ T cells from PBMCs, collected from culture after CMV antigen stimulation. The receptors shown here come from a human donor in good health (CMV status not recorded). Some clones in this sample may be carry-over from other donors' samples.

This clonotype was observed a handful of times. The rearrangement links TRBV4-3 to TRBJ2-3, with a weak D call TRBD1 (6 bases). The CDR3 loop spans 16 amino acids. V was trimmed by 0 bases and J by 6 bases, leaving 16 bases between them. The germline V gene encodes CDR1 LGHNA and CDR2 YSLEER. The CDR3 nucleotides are TGCGCCAGCAGCCAAGAGAGTTTGGGGGCTGGTGATACGCAGTATTTT. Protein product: CASSQESLGAGDTQYF.

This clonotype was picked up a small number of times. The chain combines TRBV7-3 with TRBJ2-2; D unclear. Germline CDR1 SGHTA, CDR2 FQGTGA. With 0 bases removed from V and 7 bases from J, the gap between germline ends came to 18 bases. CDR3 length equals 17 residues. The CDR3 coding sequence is TGTGCCAGCAGCTTAACGTTAAGTTCCGGACCCGTCGGGGAGCTGTTTTTT. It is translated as CASSLTLSSGPVGELFF.

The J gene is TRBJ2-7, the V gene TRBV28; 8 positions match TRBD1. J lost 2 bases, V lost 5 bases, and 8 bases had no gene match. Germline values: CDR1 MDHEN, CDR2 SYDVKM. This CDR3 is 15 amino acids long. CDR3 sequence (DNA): TGTGCCAGCAGTCTTAGGACAGGGCCCCCCTACGAGCAGTACGTC. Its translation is CASSLRTGPPYEQYV.

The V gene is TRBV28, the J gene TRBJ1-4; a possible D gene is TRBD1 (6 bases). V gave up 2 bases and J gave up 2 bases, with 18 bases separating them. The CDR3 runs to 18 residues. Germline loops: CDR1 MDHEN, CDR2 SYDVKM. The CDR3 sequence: CASSLHTYAGVTNEKLFF. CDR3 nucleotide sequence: TGTGCCAGCAGTTTACATACGTATGCAGGGGTTACTAATGAAAAACTGTTTTTT.